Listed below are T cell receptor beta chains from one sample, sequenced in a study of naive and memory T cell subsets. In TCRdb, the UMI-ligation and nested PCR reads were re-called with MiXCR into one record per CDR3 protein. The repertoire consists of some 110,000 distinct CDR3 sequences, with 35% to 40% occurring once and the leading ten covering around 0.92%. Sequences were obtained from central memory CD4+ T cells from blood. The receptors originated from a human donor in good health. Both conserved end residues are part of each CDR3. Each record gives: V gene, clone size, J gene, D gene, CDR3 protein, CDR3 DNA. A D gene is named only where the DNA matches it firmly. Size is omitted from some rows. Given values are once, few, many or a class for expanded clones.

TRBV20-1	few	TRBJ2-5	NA	CSARKANQETQYF	TGCAGTGCTAGAAAGGCAAACCAAGAGACCCAGTACTTC
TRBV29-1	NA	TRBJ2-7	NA	CSVGRGASYEQYF	TGCAGCGTTGGTCGCGGAGCCTCCTACGAGCAGTACTTC
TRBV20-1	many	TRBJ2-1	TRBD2	CSAPNRGTSGSNEQFF	TGCAGTGCCCCCAATCGGGGGACTAGCGGCTCTAATGAGCAGTTCTTC
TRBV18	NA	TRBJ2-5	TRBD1	CASSLRTGHSSQETQYF	TGTGCCAGCTCACTTAGGACAGGACACTCGTCTCAAGAGACCCAGTACTTC
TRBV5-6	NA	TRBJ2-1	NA	CASRREGGLNNQEQFF	TGTGCCAGCAGAAGGGAGGGGGGTCTAAATAATCAAGAGCAGTTCTTC
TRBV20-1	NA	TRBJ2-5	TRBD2	CSARRHSGRGETQYF	TGCAGTGCTAGACGCCACAGCGGGAGGGGGGAGACCCAGTACTTC
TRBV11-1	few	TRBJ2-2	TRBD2	CASSLAGTRGELFF	TGTGCCAGCAGCTTAGCCGGGACTAGGGGGGAGCTGTTTTTT
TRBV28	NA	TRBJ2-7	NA	CVTGAGESYEQYF	TGTGTCACCGGGGCAGGGGAATCCTACGAGCAGTACTTC
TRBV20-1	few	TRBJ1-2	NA	CSARDLRDYGYTF	TGCAGTGCTAGAGATCTAAGGGACTATGGCTACACCTTC
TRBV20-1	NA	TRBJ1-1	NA	CSARDLRQRNTEAFF	TGCAGTGCTAGAGATCTTCGACAGAGGAACACTGAAGCTTTCTTT
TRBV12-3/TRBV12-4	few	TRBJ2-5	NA	CASSLTEYQETQYF	TGTGCCAGCAGTCTAACCGAGTACCAAGAGACCCAGTACTTC
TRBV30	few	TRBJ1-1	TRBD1	CAWRGDSDTEAFF	TGTGCCTGGAGGGGGGACAGTGACACTGAAGCTTTCTTT
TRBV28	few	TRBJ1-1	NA	CASSRAGMRGNTEAFF	TGTGCCAGCAGCCGCGCGGGGATGAGAGGGAACACTGAAGCTTTCTTT
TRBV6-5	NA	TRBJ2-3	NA	CASSYGGYLDTQYF	TGTGCCAGCAGTTACGGGGGGTACCTGGATACGCAGTATTTT
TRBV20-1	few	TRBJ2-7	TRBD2	CSARSLAGGPYEQYF	TGCAGTGCTAGATCACTAGCGGGAGGGCCCTACGAGCAGTACTTC
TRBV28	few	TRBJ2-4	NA	CASSLGGVSKNIQYF	TGTGCCAGCAGTTTAGGAGGGGTATCCAAAAACATTCAGTACTTC
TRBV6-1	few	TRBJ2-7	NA	CASSVSGTYEQYF	TGTGCCAGCAGTGTGAGTGGGACCTACGAGCAGTACTTC
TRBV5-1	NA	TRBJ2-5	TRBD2	CASSGGLAVQETQYF	TGCGCCAGCAGCGGAGGACTAGCGGTTCAAGAGACCCAGTACTTC
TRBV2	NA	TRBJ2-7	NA	CASSPSRVGYEQYF	TGTGCCAGCAGCCCCTCCCGGGTAGGCTACGAGCAGTACTTC
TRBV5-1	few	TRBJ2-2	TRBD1	CASSTRTGATNTGELFF	TGCGCCAGCAGCACCCGGACAGGGGCCACGAACACCGGGGAGCTGTTTTTT
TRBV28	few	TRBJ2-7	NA	CASTLLNEQYF	TGTGCCAGCACCCTGTTGAACGAGCAGTACTTC
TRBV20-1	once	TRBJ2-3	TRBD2	CSARDFRAGGLQSTDTQYF	TGCAGTGCTAGAGATTTTAGAGCGGGAGGCCTACAAAGCACAGATACGCAGTATTTT
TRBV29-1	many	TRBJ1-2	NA	CSVLRGRDGYTF	TGCAGCGTCCTGAGAGGGAGGGATGGCTACACCTTC
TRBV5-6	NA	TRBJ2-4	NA	CASSLKGPRNIQYF	TGTGCCAGCAGCTTAAAGGGGCCGAGAAACATTCAGTACTTC
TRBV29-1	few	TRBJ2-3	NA	CSVDRTNTQYF	TGCAGCGTCGACAGAACCAATACGCAGTATTTT
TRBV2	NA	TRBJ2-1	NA	CASRIQGGGDNEQFF	TGTGCCAGCAGAATACAGGGCGGTGGGGACAATGAGCAGTTCTTC
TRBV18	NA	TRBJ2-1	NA	CASSRKADEQFF	TGTGCCAGCTCACGAAAGGCCGATGAGCAGTTCTTC
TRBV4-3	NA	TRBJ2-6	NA	CASSQVASRSGANVLTF	TGCGCCAGCAGCCAAGTGGCCAGCCGCTCTGGGGCCAACGTCCTGACTTTC
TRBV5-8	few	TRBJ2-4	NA	CASRQAPQYF	TGTGCCAGCCGGCAAGCACCTCAGTACTTC
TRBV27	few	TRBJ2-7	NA	CASSLFGSALYEQYF	TGTGCCAGCAGTTTATTCGGGTCAGCCCTCTACGAGCAGTACTTC
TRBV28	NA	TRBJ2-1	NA	CASSLVEEQFF	TGTGCCAGCAGTTTAGTAGAAGAGCAGTTCTTC
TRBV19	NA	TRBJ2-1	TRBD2	CASSIGTSGTHNEQFF	TGTGCCAGTAGTATAGGGACTAGCGGGACGCATAATGAGCAGTTCTTC
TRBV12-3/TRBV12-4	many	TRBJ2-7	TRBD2	CASREATSGGDEQYF	TGTGCCAGCAGGGAAGCTACTAGCGGGGGGGACGAGCAGTACTTC
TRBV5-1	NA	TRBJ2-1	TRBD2	CASSPRAGAAYNEQFF	TGCGCCAGCAGCCCTAGGGCGGGAGCTGCCTACAATGAGCAGTTCTTC
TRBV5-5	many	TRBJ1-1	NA	CASSLAETALSEAFF	TGTGCCAGCAGCTTGGCCGAGACAGCGTTGTCTGAAGCTTTCTTT
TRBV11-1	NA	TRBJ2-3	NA	CASSSRLRGLMDTQYF	TGTGCCAGCAGCTCCCGACTGAGGGGACTCATGGATACGCAGTATTTT
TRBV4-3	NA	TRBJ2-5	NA	CASSQSRTRQETQYF	TGCGCCAGCAGCCAAAGCCGCACTAGACAAGAGACCCAGTACTTC
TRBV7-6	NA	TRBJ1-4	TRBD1	CASSPQGATFANEKLFF	TGTGCCAGCTCCCCCCAGGGGGCCACATTTGCTAATGAAAAACTGTTTTTT
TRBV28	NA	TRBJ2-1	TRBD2	CASSVWASGRNDNEQFF	TGTGCCAGCAGCGTCTGGGCTAGCGGGAGGAATGACAATGAGCAGTTCTTC
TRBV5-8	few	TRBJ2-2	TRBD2	CASSHGLAGRVGELFF	TGTGCCAGCAGCCATGGACTAGCGGGAAGAGTCGGGGAGCTGTTTTTT
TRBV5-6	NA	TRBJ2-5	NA	CASSLSTRYQETQYF	TGTGCCAGCAGCTTGTCCACTAGGTACCAAGAGACCCAGTACTTC
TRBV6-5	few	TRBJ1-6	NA	CASSYSSHGALHF	TGTGCCAGCAGTTACTCGTCTCACGGAGCCCTCCACTTT
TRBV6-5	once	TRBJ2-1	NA	CASSYSGDNEQFF	TGTGCCAGCAGTTACTCGGGTGACAATGAGCAGTTCTTC
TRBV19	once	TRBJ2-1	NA	CASSIRQGQSNEQFF	TGTGCCAGTAGTATAAGGCAGGGTCAGAGCAATGAGCAGTTCTTC
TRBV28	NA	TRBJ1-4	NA	CASSLKVANEKLFF	TGTGCCAGCAGTTTAAAGGTTGCTAATGAAAAACTGTTTTTT
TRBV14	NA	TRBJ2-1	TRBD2	CASSPSKPGLDDEQFF	TGTGCCAGCAGCCCCAGCAAACCGGGACTAGATGATGAGCAGTTCTTC
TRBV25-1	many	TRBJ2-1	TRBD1	CASSADRANEQFF	TGTGCCAGCAGTGCGGACAGGGCTAATGAGCAGTTCTTC
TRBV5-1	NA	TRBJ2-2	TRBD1	CASSMGTARTGELFF	TGCGCCAGCAGCATGGGGACAGCCCGCACCGGGGAGCTGTTTTTT
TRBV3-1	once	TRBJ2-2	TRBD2	CASSHGGTGELFF	TGTGCCAGCAGCCACGGGGGGACCGGGGAGCTGTTTTTT
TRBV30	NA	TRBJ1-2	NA	CAWSVTSRANYGYTF	TGTGCCTGGAGTGTAACTTCCCGAGCTAACTATGGCTACACCTTC
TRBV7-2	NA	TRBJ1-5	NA	CASSKSQMGNQPQHF	TGTGCCAGCAGCAAATCCCAGATGGGCAATCAGCCCCAGCATTTT
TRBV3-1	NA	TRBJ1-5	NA	CASSQDTGEGQPQHF	TGTGCCAGCAGCCAGGATACAGGAGAAGGTCAGCCCCAGCATTTT